The T cell receptor (beta chain) described here comes from a study of T cells after yellow fever vaccination. General study points: Detected again after the booster were most primary-vaccination clones, at almost 97% CD4 and approximately 85% CD8. Almost none of the vaccine-responding clonotypes turned up in sorted memory subsets on day 0, the data showed. It was a small share of clonotypes that appeared in both CD4 and CD8 compartments. When the response was secondary, it was weaker but reached its peak faster, day 5 versus 15.

This clonotype was detected ten times or more. TCRdb re-derived calls from the 5' RACE reads in MiXCR, one entry per CDR3 protein. The data hold 9,500 to 15,000 distinct CDR3 sequences, with about 5% observed a single time. Germline CDR1 and CDR2: DFQATT and SNEGSKA (reference sequence). V dropped 3 bases and J dropped 2 bases, with 15 bases sitting between them. The CDR3 length is 15 residues. Sequences were derived from PBMCs, either bulk or a sorted T-cell subset (CD4+, CD8+, memory, or dextramer-sorted; not recorded which), sampled on the day of the yellow fever booster vaccination. V and J are TRBV20-1 and TRBJ2-3; a possible D gene is TRBD1 (6 bases). This receptor was obtained from a man aged 25-45 years who received the YFV17D yellow fever vaccine. The CDR3 DNA reads TGCAGTGCTAGGGGGGCCGGAGTTTTCACAGATACGCAGTATTTT. It specifies CSARGAGVFTDTQYF.